This T cell receptor beta chain was found in a study of CD4 T cells in relation to SARS-CoV-2 and coronaviruses. Background on the study: After roughly eleven days of antigen culture, PBMC TCR beta CDR3s were sequenced. Controls used an HIV-1 Nef peptide pool or no peptide. Whole-study findings and limits: SARS-CoV-2-driven expansion was significantly weaker in crossreactive than monoreactive clones.

The ends lost 0 bases at V and 4 bases at J; junction bases unmatched: 2. Per the germline V gene, CDR1 is SGHRS and CDR2 is YFSETQ. The CDR3 is 15 amino acids. Assay: immunoSEQ multiplex PCR; the TCRdb copy retains only in-frame clones and omits some. The sample yields some 27,000 clones, about 79% seen once. As for this clone: Its antigen is not identified.

Before the COVID-19 pandemic, during about 2011-2019, CD4+ T cells were taken from unexposed donors. The cells were cultured for 10 days before CD4+ T cells were isolated. As cell numbers allowed, unexposed-donor CD4+ T cells faced SARS-CoV-2 S/N and four cold-coronavirus spikes. Sample: CD4+ T cells from PBMCs, cultured in vitro. This chain joins TRBV5-1 and TRBJ2-5, with TRBD2 identical over 11 bases. The origin of this receptor is a human donor in good health. The CDR3 DNA sequence: TGCGCCAGCAGCTTGGGGACTAGCGGGCCAGAGACCCAGTACTTC. Its translation: CASSLGTSGPETQYF. Together with reference TRBV5-1 and TRBJ2-5, the CDR3 gives the full variable domain: KAGVTQTPRYLIKTRGQQVTLSCSPISGHRSVSWYQQTPGQGLQFLFEYFSETQRNKGNFPGRFSGRQFSNSRSEMNVSTLELGDSALYLCASSLGTSGPETQYFGPGTRLLVL.